This entry lists 21 T cell receptor beta chains sequenced from one sample in a study of B cell selection in AIRE deficiency. Libraries were prepared by immunoSEQ multiplex PCR; TCRdb keeps only in-frame clonotypes and omits some of them. The sample has about 21,000 clones; 94% are singletons. Regulatory T cells were sorted as CD4+CD25hiCD127low/negative cells. Input material: Tregs sorted from PBMCs. Receptors were obtained from a human donor with AIRE deficiency.

The CDR3 sequence: CASSLGSGVRGELFF. CDR3 nucleotide sequence: TGTGCCAGCAGCTTAGGGTCAGGGGTCCGCGGGGAGCTGTTTTTT. The V and J genes are TRBV7-9 and TRBJ2-2; D possibly corresponds to TRBD1 (6 bases). Trimming shortened V by 1 base and J by 7 bases, and 13 bases separated the two germline ends. In germline, CDR1 is SEHNR, CDR2 FQNEAQ (reference sequence). This CDR3 has 15 amino acids.

This chain uses TRBV7-8 with TRBJ2-1; the D gene is possibly TRBD1 (5 bases). The CDR3 runs to 16 residues. Per germline, CDR1 SGHVS and CDR2 FQNEAQ. The ends were cut back, 0 bases at V and 8 bases at J, with 17 bases in the middle. The CDR3 DNA sequence: TGTGCCAGCAGCTTAGCGTTAACGGCCAGGGTAGATGAGCAGTTCTTC. It codes for CASSLALTARVDEQFF.

The chain couples TRBV7-2 to TRBJ2-7; D is uncertain. The CDR3 spans 13 residues. Trimming stripped 5 bases from V and 0 bases from J, with 8 bases between. Germline V gives CDR1 SGHTA, CDR2 FQGNSA. The CDR3 sequence: CASSPRSSYEQYF. The CDR3 region has the DNA TGTGCCAGCAGCCCACGCAGCTCCTACGAGCAGTACTTC.

The chain joins TRBV19 to TRBJ2-3, with 9 bases aligning to TRBD1. Germline CDR1 reads LNHDA; CDR2 reads SQIVND (reference sequence). There are 15 residues in the CDR3. Trimming at V came to 6 bases and at J to 2 bases, leaving 6 bases not matched to a gene. The CDR3 DNA is TGTGCCAGTAGATTAAGGGACAGGGACACAGATACGCAGTATTTT. It is translated as CASRLRDRDTDTQYF.

The chain links TRBV6-5 to TRBJ2-3, with a tentative D call TRBD1 (7 bases). The V end lost 1 base, the J end lost 0 bases, and 11 bases lay between the germline ends. In germline, CDR1 is MNHEY, CDR2 SVGAGI. The CDR3 loop spans 16 amino acids. The CDR3 coding sequence is TGTGCCAGCAGTTACTTCAGGGGGGCTAGCACAGATACGCAGTATTTT. Translated: CASSYFRGASTDTQYF.

V gene TRBV7-8 combines with J gene TRBJ1-5, with a possible D match to TRBD1 (6 bases). Trimming shortened V by 5 bases and J by 9 bases, and 17 bases separated the two germline ends. CDR1 is SGHVS and CDR2 is FQNEAQ in the germline V gene. The CDR3 extends over 14 amino acids. Here the CDR3 DNA reads TGTGCCAGCAGCGATCGACAGGTTGTTGGGCCCCAGCATTTT. It is translated as CASSDRQVVGPQHF.

The chain uses TRBV4-2 and TRBJ2-1; 13 bases are a match to TRBD2. V lost 4 bases to trimming and J lost 10 bases; unmatched junction nucleotides: 7. This CDR3 comprises 15 residues. From germline, CDR1 is LGHNA and CDR2 YNFKEQ. The CDR3, as DNA: TGTGCCAGCAGCCGAGGACTAGCGGGAGCAGAAGAGCAGTTCTTC. It is translated as CASSRGLAGAEEQFF.

Remarks on this clone: Sequence at one end of the junction differs from germline and may be a read error. The chain uses TRBV4-3 and TRBJ2-1; 13 bases match TRBD2. Looked up from germline, CDR1 is LGHNA and CDR2 is YSLEER. The CDR3 is made up of 19 amino acids. In nucleotides, the CDR3 is TGCGCCAGCAGCCAAGTACTAGCGGGAGGGCCTGAGTTCTACAATGAGCGGTTCTTC. Translated, it gives CASSQVLAGGPEFYNERFF.

J is TRBJ2-5 and V is TRBV11-3, with D possibly being TRBD1 or TRBD2 (5 bases each). This CDR3 contains 13 residues. Germline V gene sequence: CDR1 SGHNT, CDR2 YENEEA. Trimming took 5 bases from V and 4 from J, leaving 11 bases between them. The CDR3 nucleotides read TGTGCCAGCAGCCGAGGGGCCGGAGAGACCCAGTACTTC. Protein product: CASSRGAGETQYF.

This chain links TRBV14 with TRBJ2-5, with a weak D call TRBD2 (6 bases). Trimming left V 1 base short and J 9 bases short, with 15 bases between. Per the germline V gene, CDR1 is SGHDN and CDR2 is FVKESK. The CDR3 length is 14 residues. CDR3 bases: TGTGCCAGCAGCCAAGCGACGATGTGGGGGGCCCAGTACTTC. As protein: CASSQATMWGAQYF.

The rearrangement links TRBV29-1 to TRBJ2-3; maybe TRBD2 (6 bases). From germline, CDR1 is SQVTM and CDR2 ANQGSEA. Trimming stripped 4 bases from V and 2 bases from J, with 10 bases between. This CDR3 contains 13 residues. The DNA for the CDR3 is TGCAGCGTTGGACTAGACTTCACAGATACGCAGTATTTT. Translation: CSVGLDFTDTQYF.

The V gene is TRBV4-3, the J gene TRBJ2-2; 11 nucleotides match TRBD2. Losses at the gene ends were 2 bases for V and 5 bases for J; bases not matched to a gene: 10. The CDR3 contains 18 residues. The germline gives CDR1 LGHNA, CDR2 YSLEER. This CDR3 is CASSQSGGLAGGTGELFF. The CDR3 DNA reads as TGCGCCAGCAGCCAATCCGGAGGGTTAGCGGGAGGGACCGGGGAGCTGTTTTTT.

V is TRBV19 and J is TRBJ1-5; TRBD1 matches 7 bases. CDR3 length: 15 residues. The trim removed 2 bases at V and 3 bases at J, leaving 4 bases unmatched. Germline V gives CDR1 LNHDA, CDR2 SQIVND (reference sequence). Written as DNA, the CDR3 is TGTGCCAGTAGTATAAGGGACAGACCCAATCAGCCCCAGCATTTT. Its protein is CASSIRDRPNQPQHF.

V usage is TRBV28 and J usage is TRBJ2-3, with TRBD2 matching 9 bases. J lost 5 bases, V lost 3 bases, and 9 bases had no gene match. The germline gives CDR1 MDHEN, CDR2 SYDVKM. This CDR3 spans 16 amino acids. CDR3 coding DNA: TGTGCCAGCAGTTTTTTTCTAGCGGGACCCGTAGATACGCAGTATTTT. Residues: CASSFFLAGPVDTQYF.

The V call is TRBV9, the J call TRBJ2-1, with D possibly TRBD2 on 5 matching bases. Germline lookup yields CDR1 SGDLS and CDR2 YYNGEE. The CDR3 is made up of 15 amino acids. V lost 0 bases to trimming and J lost 7 bases, with 14 bases between them. CDR3 amino acids: CASSVGELIANEQFF. In DNA, the CDR3 is TGTGCCAGCAGCGTAGGAGAGCTCATAGCGAATGAGCAGTTCTTC.

The V and J genes are TRBV4-3 and TRBJ2-7; D is unclear. The CDR3 consists of 13 residues. Looked up from germline, CDR1 is LGHNA and CDR2 is YSLEER. V was pared by 1 base and J by 2 bases, with 6 bases between. The CDR3 loop is CASSQGRAYEQYF. As DNA, the CDR3 is TGCGCCAGCAGCCAAGGTCGGGCCTACGAGCAGTACTTC.

V is TRBV28 and J is TRBJ2-3; D might be TRBD1 (5 bases). The CDR3 loop spans 13 amino acids. CDR1 is MDHEN, CDR2 SYDVKM, per germline. V lost 8 bases, J lost 0 bases, and 9 bases lay in between. The CDR3: CASGHLSTDTQYF. CDR3 DNA sequence: TGTGCCAGCGGACACCTCAGCACAGATACGCAGTATTTT.

The rearrangement joins TRBV2 to TRBJ2-7; 7 bases map to TRBD2. The CDR3 extends over 14 amino acids. Per the germline V gene, CDR1 is SNHLY and CDR2 is FYNNEI. Trimming at V came to 3 bases and at J to 4 bases, leaving 6 bases not matched to a gene. For the CDR3, the DNA is TGTGCCAGCAGTGACATGGGAGGGGCGTACGAGCAGTACTTC. It codes for CASSDMGGAYEQYF.

This clone has just a few counts. This chain links TRBV7-2 with TRBJ2-7; 7 nucleotides agree with TRBD1. The V and J ends lost 5 bases and 3 bases, in that order; junction bases with no gene match: 7. This CDR3 comprises 14 residues. Germline CDR1 SGHTA, CDR2 FQGNSA. CDR3 sequence: CASSLTGKLYEQYF. CDR3 nucleotides: TGTGCCAGCAGCCTGACAGGGAAACTCTACGAGCAGTACTTC.

The V and J genes are TRBV5-1 and TRBJ2-7; tentative D call: TRBD2 (5 bases). Germline V gene data show CDR1 as SGHRS and CDR2 as YFSETQ. V shed 3 bases and J shed 0 bases, with 10 bases lying between them. CDR3 length: 14 residues. Written as DNA, the CDR3 is TGCGCCAGCAGCTGGAGCGGCGACTCCTACGAGCAGTACTTC. Translated, it gives CASSWSGDSYEQYF. Filled out from reference TRBV5-1 and TRBJ2-7, the complete variable domain reads KAGVTQTPRYLIKTRGQQVTLSCSPISGHRSVSWYQQTPGQGLQFLFEYFSETQRNKGNFPGRFSGRQFSNSRSEMNVSTLELGDSALYLCASSWSGDSYEQYFGPGTRLTVT.

The chain carries TRBV28 and TRBJ2-3, with TRBD2 identical over 9 bases. J was trimmed by 2 bases and V by 5 bases; bases with no gene match: 5. The CDR3 runs 15 residues. Germline V lookup: CDR1 MDHEN, CDR2 SYDVKM. CDR3 in DNA: TGTGCCAGCAGTCGTTTAGCGGGGGACACAGATACGCAGTATTTT. Protein product: CASSRLAGDTDTQYF.